One and the same sample provided the 18 T cell receptor beta chains below, sequenced in a study of graft-versus-host responses after intestinal transplantation. The antigens for these receptors are not known. TCRdb keeps only in-frame clones here, not all; method: immunoSEQ multiplex PCR. The table lists roughly 120,000 clones, approximately 95% of them singletons, with over 2.5% in the top ten. The sample was unstimulated CD8+ T cells sorted from spleen or lymph node cells, taken before intestinal transplant. All receptors come from a human donor who received an intestinal transplant.

This rearrangement joins TRBV4-3 to TRBJ2-2; 7 bases are shared with TRBD2. CDR1 LGHNA and CDR2 YSLEER come from the germline V gene. V trimming: 0 bases; J trimming: 6 bases; junction bases outside the gene matches: 4. This CDR3 region has 15 residues. Here the CDR3 reads CASSQDSAGPGELFF. The CDR3 nucleotides are TGCGCCAGCAGCCAAGATTCAGCGGGACCCGGGGAGCTGTTTTTT.

This clone came up once. The chain couples TRBV25-1 to TRBJ2-3; D gene uncertain. There are 16 residues in the CDR3. Germline V lookup: CDR1 MGHDK, CDR2 SYGVNS. Trimming stripped 2 bases from V and 1 base from J, with 13 bases between. The CDR3 DNA sequence: TGTGCCAGCAGTGAAAACGGGCTTTCAGGCACAGATACGCAGTATTTT. Translation gives CASSENGLSGTDTQYF.

The chain uses TRBV5-1 and TRBJ2-7; weak D call: TRBD2 (5 bases). The CDR3 is made up of 14 amino acids. Per germline, CDR1 SGHRS and CDR2 YFSETQ. Trimming took 2 bases from V and 5 from J, leaving 14 bases between them. The CDR3 reads CASSFSEGYNEQYF. CDR3 bases: TGCGCCAGCAGCTTTAGCGAGGGCTATAACGAGCAGTACTTC.

This chain links TRBV29-1 with TRBJ1-1; maybe TRBD1 (5 bases). Looked up from germline, CDR1 is SQVTM and CDR2 is ANQGSEA. The CDR3 loop spans 13 amino acids. The V end was cut by 2 bases, the J end by 4 bases, with 11 bases between. CDR3 nucleotides: TGCAGCGTTGAAAAGGGGCAGGGCACTGAAGCTTTCTTT. It is translated as CSVEKGQGTEAFF.

The J gene is TRBJ2-7, the V gene TRBV27, with no clear D. The CDR3 runs 16 residues. V dropped 3 bases and J dropped 0 bases, with 15 bases sitting between them. Germline assignment: CDR1 MNHEY and CDR2 SMNVEV (reference sequence). CDR3 sequence (DNA): TGTGCCAGCAGTTTTAATGTCCTAAAAGCCTCCTACGAGCAGTACTTC. Amino acids: CASSFNVLKASYEQYF.

The chain employs TRBV7-9 and TRBJ1-1; D gene uncertain. The CDR3 sequence is 13 residues long. CDR1 is SEHNR, CDR2 FQNEAQ, per germline (reference sequence). V lost 4 bases, J lost 0 bases, and 6 bases lay in between. The CDR3 sequence: CASSSELNTEAFF. CDR3 sequence (DNA): TGTGCCAGCAGCTCGGAGCTGAACACTGAAGCTTTCTTT.

The chain is built from TRBV4-2 and TRBJ1-2, with 7 bases fitting TRBD1. The CDR3 totals 13 residues. Germline V gives CDR1 LGHNA, CDR2 YNFKEQ. The V gene end was trimmed by 6 bases and the J gene end by 5 bases; junction bases not matched to a gene: 6. CDR3 bases: TGTGCCAGCAGTCCTGGGACAGCTTATGGCTACACCTTC. Translated, it gives CASSPGTAYGYTF.

The chain links TRBV9 to TRBJ1-4, with D possibly matching TRBD1 (5 bases). Germline CDR1 SGDLS, CDR2 YYNGEE. Between the trimmed V and J ends, which lost 0 bases and 7 bases, there was a span of 13 bases. The CDR3 is made up of 15 amino acids. The DNA of the CDR3 is TGTGCCAGCAGCGTAGCTGGGGGGTTCCCTGAAAAACTGTTTTTT. Amino acids: CASSVAGGFPEKLFF.

This clone has only a few counts. The V gene is TRBV5-8, the J gene TRBJ2-2, with D perhaps assigned TRBD1 or TRBD2 (5 bases each). The CDR3 has 13 amino acids. Per the germline V gene, CDR1 is SGHTS and CDR2 is YDEGEE. Trimming took 4 bases from V and 7 from J, leaving 11 bases between them. The CDR3 spells CASSLGESGELFF. The CDR3 DNA is TGTGCCAGCAGCCTGGGGGAGAGCGGGGAGCTGTTTTTT.

The chain uses TRBV9 and TRBJ2-5; 8 nucleotides match TRBD1. The CDR3 has 14 residues. V was pared by 2 bases and J by 2 bases, with 2 bases of the junction left unmatched. CDR1 SGDLS and CDR2 YYNGEE come from the germline V gene. The CDR3 here is CASSVQGAQETQYF. The CDR3 DNA follows: TGTGCCAGCAGCGTGCAGGGGGCTCAAGAGACCCAGTACTTC.

V gene TRBV7-6 combines with J gene TRBJ2-7; D might be TRBD2 (5 bases). Germline assignment: CDR1 SGHVS and CDR2 FNYEAQ. V was trimmed by 5 bases and J by 6 bases, leaving 29 bases between them. The CDR3 sequence is 18 residues long. The CDR3 region has the DNA TGTGCCAGCAGCCCATTAGTCGAGGCGACCCAAACCACTAGCGAGCAGTACTTC. Protein: CASSPLVEATQTTSEQYF.

The chain is built from TRBV9 and TRBJ2-7, with TRBD2 identical over 13 bases. CDR1 is SGDLS, CDR2 YYNGEE, per germline. V shed 3 bases, J shed 2 bases, and the junction held 5 bases outside the gene matches. This CDR3 region has 16 residues. In DNA form, the CDR3 reads TGTGCCAGCAGCGCTTCGGGACTAGCGGGACCCTACGAGCAGTACTTC. It encodes CASSASGLAGPYEQYF. Full variable domain (remainder filled in from reference TRBV9 and TRBJ2-7): DSGVTQTPKHLITATGQRVTLRCSPRSGDLSVYWYQQSLDQGLQFLIQYYNGEERAKGNILERFSAQQFPDLHSELNLSSLELGDSALYFCASSASGLAGPYEQYFGPGTRLTVT.

The CDR3 reads CASSPWGAPGELFF. Here the CDR3 DNA reads TGTGCCAGCAGCCCTTGGGGAGCACCCGGGGAGCTGTTTTTT. V is TRBV7-3 and J is TRBJ2-2, with D maybe TRBD2 (5 bases). With 5 bases removed from V and 6 bases from J, the gap between germline ends came to 13 bases. Germline CDR1 is SGHTA and CDR2 is FQGTGA. This CDR3 comprises 14 residues.

This chain links TRBV2 with TRBJ2-5; unclear D gene. Trimming pared 8 bases from V and 2 bases from J, leaving 15 bases between. The CDR3 loop spans 14 amino acids. Per germline, CDR1 SNHLY and CDR2 FYNNEI. The CDR3 reads CASDIEQQQETQYF. As DNA, the CDR3 is TGTGCCAGCGACATCGAACAGCAGCAAGAGACCCAGTACTTC.

The chain carries TRBV7-2 and TRBJ2-7; the D is unclear. CDR1 SGHTA and CDR2 FQGNSA come from the germline V gene. The CDR3 has 12 amino acids. V was clipped by 6 bases and J by 4 bases, with 10 bases between them. The CDR3 region is CASSPLVYEQYF. In DNA, the CDR3 is TGTGCCAGCAGTCCTCTTGTTTACGAGCAGTACTTC.

The V and J genes are TRBV28 and TRBJ1-2, with no clear D. Trimming removed 5 bases from V and 5 bases from J, with 6 bases in between. The germline CDR1 and CDR2 sequences are MDHEN and SYDVKM. CDR3 length equals 11 residues. DNA of the CDR3: TGTGCCAGCAGTCTCCCTTATGGCTACACCTTC. Its translation is CASSLPYGYTF.

This clone was seen only a few times. Other DNA sequences in the same sample also yield this CDR3. The CDR3 here is CASSFTDTQYF. CDR3 DNA: TGTGCCAGCAGCTTCACAGATACGCAGTATTTT. This chain connects TRBV28 to TRBJ2-3, with D unclear. V was cut by 6 bases and J by 2 bases, with 3 bases left in between. The V gene's germline CDR1 is MDHEN and CDR2 SYDVKM. This CDR3 is 11 amino acids long.

This chain joins TRBV30 and TRBJ1-4; D ambiguous. The CDR3 is 14 residues long. Germline CDR1 GTSNPN, CDR2 SVGIG (reference sequence). Trimming removed 1 base at V and 1 base at J, with 7 bases between. CDR3: CAWSGPRTNEKLFF. The CDR3 region has the DNA TGTGCCTGGAGTGGGCCTCGAACTAATGAAAAACTGTTTTTT.